This T cell receptor (beta chain) derives from a study of Graves' ophthalmopathy and Graves' hyperthyroidism. Findings and limits, study-wide: Blood also harbored most expanded thyroid clonotypes above 0.001 frequency.

A note on this clonotype: Its antigen is unidentified.

Amplifying from RNA transcripts, the study obtained TCR beta CDR3 regions. Second-round multiplex PCR followed a first-round RT-PCR using HTBI primers. TCRdb called the multiplex PCR reads again in MiXCR, with one record for every CDR3 protein. There are a few hundred thousand distinct CDR3 sequences in the sample; about a sixth occur only once, and 2.4% lies in the top ten. Source material: peripheral blood. This receptor was identified in an adult woman with stable Graves' hyperthyroidism.

The CDR3 region has the DNA TGTGCCAGCAGTTGGGGGGGCGAGATTCAGCCCCAGCATTTT. It encodes CASSWGGEIQPQHF. The chain is built from TRBV28 and TRBJ1-5, with D perhaps matching TRBD1 (6 bases). There are 14 residues in the CDR3. The germline V gene encodes CDR1 MDHEN and CDR2 SYDVKM. V lost 4 bases, J lost 6 bases, and 13 bases lay in between. The full variable domain, its missing parts supplied by reference TRBV28 and TRBJ1-5, is DVKVTQSSRYLVKRTGEKVFLECVQDMDHENMFWYRQDPGLGLRLIYFSYDVKMKEKGDIPEGYSVSREKKERFSLILESASTNQTSMYLCASSWGGEIQPQHFGDGTRLSIL.